These T cell receptor beta chains were read from a single sample in a study of blood T cells in healthy people across ages. A single record per CDR3 protein comes from TCRdb applying MiXCR to the 5' RACE reads. The repertoire consists of hundreds of thousands of distinct CDR3 sequences, with more than 55% occurring once and the leading ten covering 20% to 30%. The material sequenced was blood. The receptors were sampled from a man aged 40-55 years in good health. CDR3s include the opening cysteine and the closing phenylalanine or tryptophan. Fields, in order: D gene, J gene, clone size, V gene, CDR3 protein, CDR3 DNA. The D gene is left open where the match is weak. A row's size may be missing; if present it is once, few, many or a size class.

d_call: -
j_call: TRBJ1-1
clone_size: -
v_call: TRBV2
cdr3_aa: CASTRQGTENTEAFF
cdr3_nt: TGTGCCAGCACCCGGCAGGGGACGGAGAACACTGAAGCTTTCTTT

d_call: -
j_call: TRBJ2-3
clone_size: few
v_call: TRBV7-9
cdr3_aa: CASNNRETDTQYF
cdr3_nt: TGTGCCAGCAATAACAGGGAGACAGATACGCAGTATTTT

d_call: -
j_call: TRBJ1-1
clone_size: -
v_call: TRBV9
cdr3_aa: CASSVELRTEAFF
cdr3_nt: TGTGCCAGCAGCGTGGAATTGAGGACTGAAGCTTTCTTT

d_call: -
j_call: TRBJ1-2
clone_size: -
v_call: TRBV18
cdr3_aa: CASSPLRDPNYGYTF
cdr3_nt: TGTGCCAGCTCACCCCTCCGGGATCCTAACTATGGCTACACCTTC

d_call: -
j_call: TRBJ2-7
clone_size: few
v_call: TRBV11-2
cdr3_aa: CASSLGHREYEQYF
cdr3_nt: TGTGCCAGCAGCTTAGGACACAGGGAGTACGAGCAGTACTTC

d_call: -
j_call: TRBJ1-2
clone_size: few
v_call: TRBV12-3/TRBV12-4
cdr3_aa: CASTPNNYYGYTF
cdr3_nt: TGTGCCAGCACCCCAAATAACTACTATGGCTACACCTTC

d_call: TRBD1
j_call: TRBJ2-7
clone_size: -
v_call: TRBV28
cdr3_aa: CASSLGGQDLYEQYF
cdr3_nt: TGTGCCAGCAGTTTAGGGGGACAGGATCTCTACGAGCAGTACTTC

d_call: -
j_call: TRBJ2-1
clone_size: -
v_call: TRBV4-1
cdr3_aa: CASSQDIGGSSYNEQFF
cdr3_nt: TGCGCCAGCAGCCAAGATATTGGGGGCAGCTCCTACAATGAGCAGTTCTTC

d_call: TRBD2
j_call: TRBJ2-5
clone_size: few
v_call: TRBV18
cdr3_aa: CASSPTSGDETQYF
cdr3_nt: TGTGCCAGCTCACCGACTAGCGGGGATGAGACCCAGTACTTC

d_call: -
j_call: TRBJ2-7
clone_size: -
v_call: TRBV6-2/TRBV6-3
cdr3_aa: CASSYSANSKYYEQYF
cdr3_nt: TGTGCCAGCAGTTACTCGGCGAACAGTAAATACTACGAGCAGTACTTC

d_call: -
j_call: TRBJ2-3
clone_size: -
v_call: TRBV6-6
cdr3_aa: CASSYSTYAPMDTQYF
cdr3_nt: TGTGCCAGCAGTTACTCGACGTATGCCCCCATGGATACGCAGTATTTT

d_call: -
j_call: TRBJ2-7
clone_size: -
v_call: TRBV9
cdr3_aa: CASSVEGLSSYEQYF
cdr3_nt: TGTGCCAGCAGCGTAGAAGGACTTAGCTCCTACGAGCAGTACTTC

d_call: -
j_call: TRBJ2-7
clone_size: -
v_call: TRBV20-1
cdr3_aa: CSARIVGAETYEQYF
cdr3_nt: TGCAGTGCTAGGATCGTCGGGGCTGAGACCTACGAGCAGTACTTC

d_call: TRBD2
j_call: TRBJ2-3
clone_size: -
v_call: TRBV14
cdr3_aa: CASSQLSGGDGTDTQYF
cdr3_nt: TGTGCCAGCAGCCAATTGTCTGGGGGGGATGGCACAGATACGCAGTATTTT

d_call: -
j_call: TRBJ2-7
clone_size: -
v_call: TRBV7-3
cdr3_aa: CASSLDVGYEQYF
cdr3_nt: TGTGCCAGCAGCTTAGATGTAGGCTACGAGCAGTACTTC

d_call: -
j_call: TRBJ2-7
clone_size: -
v_call: TRBV20-1
cdr3_aa: CSARYGNSYEQYF
cdr3_nt: TGCAGTGCTAGATACGGGAATTCATACGAGCAGTACTTC

d_call: -
j_call: TRBJ2-5
clone_size: -
v_call: TRBV2
cdr3_aa: CASTGVETQYF
cdr3_nt: TGTGCCAGCACAGGGGTTGAGACCCAGTACTTC

d_call: TRBD2
j_call: TRBJ2-3
clone_size: few
v_call: TRBV5-4
cdr3_aa: CASSLGLAGTWTDTQYF
cdr3_nt: TGTGCCAGCAGCTTGGGGCTAGCGGGCACGTGGACAGATACGCAGTATTTT

d_call: -
j_call: TRBJ2-6
clone_size: once
v_call: TRBV27
cdr3_aa: CASSFFSGANVLTF
cdr3_nt: TGTGCCAGCAGTTTCTTCTCTGGGGCCAACGTCCTGACTTTC

d_call: TRBD2
j_call: TRBJ2-5
clone_size: -
v_call: TRBV9
cdr3_aa: CASSGRTSETQETQYF
cdr3_nt: TGTGCCAGCAGCGGCAGGACTAGCGAGACTCAAGAGACCCAGTACTTC

d_call: -
j_call: TRBJ1-4
clone_size: -
v_call: TRBV7-2
cdr3_aa: CASSNPTQGNEKLFF
cdr3_nt: TGTGCCAGCAGTAATCCGACTCAGGGGAATGAAAAACTGTTTTTT

d_call: -
j_call: TRBJ1-5
clone_size: -
v_call: TRBV4-3
cdr3_aa: CASTHRVGQVPQHF
cdr3_nt: TGCGCCAGCACCCACAGGGTCGGGCAGGTGCCCCAGCATTTT

d_call: -
j_call: TRBJ2-5
clone_size: few
v_call: TRBV12-3/TRBV12-4
cdr3_aa: CASRTSRVETQYF
cdr3_nt: TGTGCCAGCAGAACTAGCAGGGTGGAGACCCAGTACTTC

d_call: TRBD1
j_call: TRBJ2-1
clone_size: -
v_call: TRBV4-3
cdr3_aa: CASSQDGQGEGQFF
cdr3_nt: TGCGCCAGCAGCCAAGATGGACAGGGTGAGGGGCAGTTCTTC

d_call: -
j_call: TRBJ1-2
clone_size: -
v_call: TRBV14
cdr3_aa: CASSQKGMGYGYTF
cdr3_nt: TGTGCCAGCAGCCAAAAGGGCATGGGCTATGGCTACACCTTC

d_call: -
j_call: TRBJ2-3
clone_size: -
v_call: TRBV12-3/TRBV12-4
cdr3_aa: CASSDPGQHNTDTQYF
cdr3_nt: TGTGCCAGCAGCGATCCCGGACAGCACAACACAGATACGCAGTATTTT

d_call: -
j_call: TRBJ2-7
clone_size: -
v_call: TRBV20-1
cdr3_aa: CSAARGSDSYEQYF
cdr3_nt: TGCAGTGCCGCCCGGGGTAGCGACTCCTACGAGCAGTACTTC

d_call: TRBD2
j_call: TRBJ2-7
clone_size: -
v_call: TRBV27
cdr3_aa: CASSPASGNSYEQYF
cdr3_nt: TGTGCCAGCAGCCCGGCTAGCGGGAACTCCTACGAGCAGTACTTC

d_call: TRBD1
j_call: TRBJ2-5
clone_size: -
v_call: TRBV28
cdr3_aa: CASSLQIFQGARGQETQYF
cdr3_nt: TGTGCCAGCAGCCTCCAAATCTTCCAGGGGGCGCGGGGCCAAGAGACCCAGTACTTC

d_call: TRBD1
j_call: TRBJ2-3
clone_size: -
v_call: TRBV29-1
cdr3_aa: CSAPGTGGATDTQYF
cdr3_nt: TGCAGCGCCCCCGGGACAGGGGGCGCGACAGATACGCAGTATTTT

d_call: TRBD2
j_call: TRBJ2-5
clone_size: few
v_call: TRBV15
cdr3_aa: CALGAGGQETQYF
cdr3_nt: TGTGCCTTGGGAGCGGGAGGGCAAGAGACCCAGTACTTC

d_call: TRBD2
j_call: TRBJ2-7
clone_size: -
v_call: TRBV29-1
cdr3_aa: CSDSLAGGYNEQYF
cdr3_nt: TGCAGCGACTCACTAGCGGGGGGCTACAATGAGCAGTACTTC